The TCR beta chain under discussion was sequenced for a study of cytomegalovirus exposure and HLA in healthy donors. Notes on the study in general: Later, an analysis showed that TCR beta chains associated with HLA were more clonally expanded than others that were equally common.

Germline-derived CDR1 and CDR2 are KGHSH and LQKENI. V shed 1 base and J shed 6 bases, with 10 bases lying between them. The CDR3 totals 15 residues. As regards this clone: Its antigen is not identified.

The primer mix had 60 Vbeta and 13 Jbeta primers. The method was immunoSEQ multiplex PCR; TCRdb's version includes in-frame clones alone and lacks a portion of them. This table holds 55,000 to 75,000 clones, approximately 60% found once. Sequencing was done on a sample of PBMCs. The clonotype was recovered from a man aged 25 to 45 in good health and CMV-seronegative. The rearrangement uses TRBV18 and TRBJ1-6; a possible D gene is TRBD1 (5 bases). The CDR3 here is CASSPLDSTNSPLHF. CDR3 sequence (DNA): TGTGCCAGCTCACCACTCGACAGTACTAATTCACCCCTCCACTTT. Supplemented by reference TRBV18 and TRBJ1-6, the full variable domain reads NAGVMQNPRHLVRRRGQEARLRCSPMKGHSHVYWYRQLPEEGLKFMVYLQKENIIDESGMPKERFSAEFPKEGPSILRIQQVVRGDSAAYFCASSPLDSTNSPLHFGNGTRLTVT.